This entry lists 28 T cell receptor beta chains sequenced from one sample in a study of cytotoxic CD8 clonotypes in ibrutinib-treated CLL (dated by TCRdb to about 2021). Explained via the paper, the time point label denotes: progressive disease on ibrutinib. The method behind the library was the immunoSEQ multiplex PCR assay. This is the immuneACCESS table as TCRdb keeps it, with only in-frame sequences that have V and J called. A part of the clones is gone; compared with another copy, unresolved V genes explain less than half, and the rest is unexplained. The sample includes 250,000 to 350,000 clones, with 76% observed a single time. The top ten hold around 5.1% of the sample. Here the sequenced sample was PBMCs, taken at disease progression, from a patient treated with ibrutinib. The receptors stem from a human donor with chronic lymphocytic leukemia.

The sample holds one count of this clone. This chain uses TRBV7-9 with TRBJ2-1; D is unclear. Germline V gene sequence: CDR1 SEHNR, CDR2 FQNEAQ (reference sequence). This CDR3 has 16 amino acids. Between the trimmed V and J ends, which lost 3 bases and 8 bases, there was a span of 20 bases. The CDR3 region is CASSFYQNPPGDEQFF. CDR3 DNA sequence: TGTGCCAGCAGCTTCTACCAAAACCCTCCGGGCGATGAGCAGTTCTTC.

The chain combines TRBV5-6 with TRBJ1-5; 9 bases align to TRBD1. In germline, CDR1 is SGHDT, CDR2 YYEEEE. Trimming took 2 bases from V and 4 from J; bases not matched to a gene: 7. The CDR3 is 16 residues long. Here the CDR3 DNA reads TGTGCCAGCAGCTTCACCGGACAGGGGCTGAATCAGCCCCAGCATTTT. Protein: CASSFTGQGLNQPQHF.

The chain carries TRBV10-3 and TRBJ2-7; D possibly uses TRBD1 or TRBD2 (6 bases each). Germline V gene lookup returns CDR1 ENHRY and CDR2 SYGVKD. Deletions cut 8 bases from V and 0 bases from J, with 14 bases between. This CDR3 contains 14 residues. The CDR3 spells CAISNGGSSYEQYF. In DNA form, the CDR3 reads TGTGCCATCTCTAACGGGGGCAGCTCCTACGAGCAGTACTTC.

The rearrangement links TRBV2 to TRBJ2-7; 10 bases map to TRBD1. The CDR3 has 13 amino acids. V lost 7 bases to trimming and J lost 6 bases; unmatched junction nucleotides: 6. Germline values: CDR1 SNHLY, CDR2 FYNNEI. This CDR3 is CASKSWTGGEQYF. The CDR3 DNA sequence: TGTGCCAGCAAAAGTTGGACAGGGGGCGAGCAGTACTTC.

The chain links TRBV9 to TRBJ1-1, with TRBD1 matching over 8 bases. V dropped 3 bases and J dropped 6; count of bases not matched to a gene: 10. CDR1 is SGDLS and CDR2 is YYNGEE in the germline V gene. This CDR3 is 15 amino acids long. CDR3: CASSAIQGGIAEAFF. The CDR3 DNA reads TGTGCCAGCAGCGCGATACAGGGGGGGATCGCTGAAGCTTTCTTT.

The chain links TRBV18 to TRBJ2-2, with D perhaps matching TRBD2 (5 bases). This CDR3 has 15 amino acids. The ends were cut back, 6 bases at V and 7 bases at J, with 18 bases in the middle. Germline CDR1 and CDR2: KGHSH and LQKENI. The CDR3 loop is CASSPRPGRGGELFF. In DNA, the CDR3 is TGTGCCAGCTCCCCAAGGCCGGGGAGAGGCGGGGAGCTGTTTTTT.

This rearrangement joins TRBV6-1 to TRBJ2-7; D gene ambiguous. Looked up from germline, CDR1 is MNHNS and CDR2 is SASEGT. The CDR3 loop spans 14 amino acids. The V end was cut by 0 bases, the J end by 3 bases, with 9 bases between. CDR3 loop: CASSEAVWNYEQYF. CDR3 coding DNA: TGTGCCAGCAGTGAAGCGGTGTGGAACTACGAGCAGTACTTC.

The rearrangement links TRBV2 to TRBJ1-4, with D unclear. The CDR3 has 16 residues. Germline values: CDR1 SNHLY, CDR2 FYNNEI. V was shortened by 6 bases and J by 0 bases, with 14 bases between the two germline ends. In DNA form, the CDR3 reads TGTGCCAGCAGGCCCAACACAGACGCAACTAATGAAAAACTGTTTTTT. This translates into CASRPNTDATNEKLFF.

This rearrangement joins TRBV4-1 to TRBJ2-7, with D perhaps TRBD2 (6 bases). The CDR3 consists of 16 residues. Trimming left V 1 base short and J 0 bases short, with 13 bases between. Germline lookup yields CDR1 MGHRA and CDR2 YSYEKL. The CDR3: CASSQGILAFSYEQYF. Written as DNA, the CDR3 is TGCGCCAGCAGCCAAGGAATCCTAGCGTTCTCCTACGAGCAGTACTTC.

This clone has more than one count but fewer than ten. The chain has TRBV16 and TRBJ2-1, with no clear D. V lost 6 bases and J 3 bases, leaving 3 bases between the germline ends. This CDR3 is 11 amino acids long. CDR1 is KGHSY and CDR2 is FQNENV in the germline V gene. The DNA for the CDR3 is TGTGCCAGCAGAAACTACAATGAGCAGTTCTTC. Its translation is CASRNYNEQFF.

CDR3 sequence (DNA): TGTGCCACCAGCAGAGATCTGTCCCTAGCGAGGGCCAAAAACATTCAGTACTTC. Its protein product is CATSRDLSLARAKNIQYF. This chain connects TRBV15 to TRBJ2-4, with D maybe TRBD2 (6 bases). Germline CDR1 LNHNV, CDR2 YYDKDF (reference sequence). The CDR3 has 18 amino acids. With 0 bases removed from V and 1 base from J, the gap between germline ends came to 16 bases.

The rearrangement links TRBV7-9 to TRBJ2-1; the match to TRBD1 covers 9 bases. Germline V gene data show CDR1 as SEHNR and CDR2 as FQNEAQ (reference sequence). V shed 6 bases and J 5 bases; nucleotides not matched to a gene: 14. This CDR3 is 17 amino acids long. The CDR3 nucleotides read TGTGCCAGCAGTGTCCCGGGACAGGGCGGGGGACACAATGAGCAGTTCTTC. It translates to CASSVPGQGGGHNEQFF. The whole variable domain, remainder taken from reference TRBV7-9 and TRBJ2-1, is DTGVSQNPRHKITKRGQNVTFRCDPISEHNRLYWYRQTLGQGPEFLTYFQNEAQLEKSRLLSDRFSAERPKGSFSTLEIQRTEQGDSAMYLCASSVPGQGGGHNEQFFGPGTRLTVL.

The rearrangement joins TRBV7-2 to TRBJ2-7; 10 bases are shared with TRBD1. This CDR3 comprises 14 residues. Germline loops: CDR1 SGHTA, CDR2 FQGNSA. After removal of 7 bases from V and 7 bases from J, the junction contained 10 bases not matched to a gene. CDR3 region: CASTSDRGDGEQYF. The CDR3 bases are TGTGCCAGCACCTCGGACAGGGGGGATGGGGAGCAGTACTTC.

The rearrangement uses TRBV6-5 and TRBJ1-2; D unresolved. The V end was cut by 0 bases, the J end by 4 bases, with 9 bases between. CDR3 length equals 14 residues. Looked up from germline, CDR1 is MNHEY and CDR2 is SVGAGI. The CDR3 DNA reads as TGTGCCAGCAGTTACTCTTGGGCCGTCTATGGCTACACCTTC. Translation: CASSYSWAVYGYTF.

The chain employs TRBV4-1 and TRBJ2-5; D not certain. The germline V gene encodes CDR1 MGHRA and CDR2 YSYEKL. The CDR3 has 16 amino acids. With 0 bases removed from V and 5 bases from J, the gap between germline ends came to 16 bases. The CDR3 nucleotides read TGCGCCAGCAGCCAAGAGGCTCCTTCACTAAAGGAGACCCAGTACTTC. Its translation: CASSQEAPSLKETQYF.

The genes are TRBV5-8 and TRBJ1-2, with 7 nucleotides matching TRBD1. The ends lost 4 bases at V and 4 bases at J; junction bases unmatched: 7. The CDR3 contains 14 residues. Germline CDR1 and CDR2: SGHTS and YDEGEE. CDR3 sequence reads: CASSKMTGPYGYTF. The CDR3 region has the DNA TGTGCCAGCAGCAAAATGACAGGGCCCTATGGCTACACCTTC. Based on the CDR3 plus reference TRBV5-8 and TRBJ1-2, the full variable domain is EAGVTQSPTHLIKTRGQQATLRCSPISGHTSVYWYQQALGLGLQFLLWYDEGEERNRGNFPPRFSGRQFPNYSSELNVNALELEDSALYLCASSKMTGPYGYTFGSGTRLTVV.

The rearrangement links TRBV2 to TRBJ1-5; unclear D gene. V was pared by 3 bases and J by 2 bases, with 17 bases between. Germline CDR1 reads SNHLY; CDR2 reads FYNNEI. This CDR3 region has 17 residues. CDR3: CASSDWVGLTGNQPQHF. The CDR3 nucleotides are TGTGCCAGCAGTGACTGGGTGGGCCTTACGGGCAATCAGCCCCAGCATTTT.

This clone was observed a few times. The V call is TRBV4-1, the J call TRBJ1-2, with 9 positions matching TRBD1. V was clipped by 1 base and J by 5 bases; unmatched bases: 17. The germline gives CDR1 MGHRA, CDR2 YSYEKL. This CDR3 is built from 19 residues. The CDR3 here is CASSQVLGRDRVKEYGYTF. The CDR3 region has the DNA TGCGCCAGCAGCCAAGTCCTTGGCCGGGACAGGGTGAAGGAATATGGCTACACCTTC.

The chain joins TRBV6-1 to TRBJ2-1; tentatively, D is TRBD2 (5 bases). The germline V gene encodes CDR1 MNHNS and CDR2 SASEGT. Trimming pared 1 base from V and 14 bases from J, leaving 9 bases between. The CDR3 runs to 11 residues. CDR3 sequence (DNA): TGTGCCAGCAGTGAAGAACAGAGGGAGTTCTTC. Its translation: CASSEEQREFF.

This clone came up a few times. The V and J genes are TRBV7-3 and TRBJ1-5; 8 bases agree with TRBD1. Germline V lookup: CDR1 SGHTA, CDR2 FQGTGA. V dropped 5 bases and J dropped 7; count of bases not matched to a gene: 19. The CDR3 consists of 18 residues. The CDR3 is CASSARTGSFFGLQPQHF. CDR3 bases: TGTGCCAGCAGCGCCAGGACAGGGTCCTTCTTTGGTCTACAGCCCCAGCATTTT.

This clone was seen only a few times. The rearrangement uses TRBV18 and TRBJ1-5; TRBD1 might be the D (5 bases). The V and J ends lost 1 base and 0 bases respectively, with 7 bases between them. The CDR3 runs 15 residues. From germline, CDR1 is KGHSH and CDR2 LQKENI. The chain's CDR3 is CASSPRGNSNQPQHF. The CDR3 nucleotides read TGTGCCAGCTCACCACGGGGGAATAGCAATCAGCCCCAGCATTTT.

This CDR3 reads CASSHPGNSPLHF. The CDR3 DNA follows: TGTGCCAGCAGCCACCCGGGGAATTCACCCCTCCACTTT. The chain carries TRBV25-1 and TRBJ1-6; D is unclear. From germline, CDR1 is MGHDK and CDR2 SYGVNS. The V gene lost 6 bases and the J gene lost 7 bases, with 10 bases spanning the gap. The CDR3 consists of 13 residues.

The chain uses TRBV5-1 and TRBJ2-7; D may be TRBD1 or TRBD2 (5 bases each). Trimming took 0 bases from V and 3 from J, leaving 10 bases between them. This CDR3 has 14 amino acids. From germline, CDR1 is SGHRS and CDR2 YFSETQ. In nucleotides, the CDR3 is TGCGCCAGCAGCTTGGTTGAGGGGCGCTACGAGCAGTACTTC. This sequence encodes CASSLVEGRYEQYF.

Only one count was recorded for this clone. J is TRBJ1-1 and V is TRBV29-1; D call uncertain. Germline lookup yields CDR1 SQVTM and CDR2 ANQGSEA. The ends were cut back, 7 bases at V and 4 bases at J, with 16 bases in the middle. The CDR3 covers 13 residues. CDR3 in amino acids: CSATGGGITEAFF. CDR3 sequence (DNA): TGCAGCGCAACGGGAGGAGGAATCACTGAAGCTTTCTTT.

The chain is built from TRBV7-8 and TRBJ2-5; 8 bases match TRBD2. J was trimmed by 4 bases and V by 2 bases; bases with no gene match: 6. CDR3 length: 15 amino acids. CDR1 and CDR2 (germline): SGHVS, FQNEAQ. The CDR3 DNA is TGTGCCAGCAGCTTAAGGGGACTAGTTGGAGAGACCCAGTACTTC. Translation: CASSLRGLVGETQYF.

V is TRBV11-2 and J is TRBJ2-5; no reliable D call. The V gene's germline CDR1 is SGHAT and CDR2 FQNNGV. V lost 8 bases, J lost 1 base, and 17 bases lay in between. This CDR3 spans 15 amino acids. The CDR3 is CASRIAWRPQETQYF. In DNA, the CDR3 is TGTGCCAGCCGAATAGCTTGGCGGCCCCAAGAGACCCAGTACTTC.

About this clone itself: Within the sample, other DNA sequences also encode this same CDR3. The J gene is TRBJ2-7, the V gene TRBV29-1, with 7 bases lining up with TRBD2. The V and J ends lost 4 bases and 0 bases, in that order; junction bases with no gene match: 3. Germline V CDR1 and CDR2: SQVTM, ANQGSEA. This CDR3 region has 13 residues. In DNA form, the CDR3 reads TGCAGCGTTGGGGGCGGGAGCTCCTACGAGCAGTACTTC. Protein sequence: CSVGGGSSYEQYF.

This clone has a handful of counts. This chain joins TRBV2 and TRBJ1-6; 7 bases map to TRBD1. Unmatched junction bases numbered 13, after V lost 2 bases and J lost 9 bases. The CDR3 is 17 residues long. Germline V gives CDR1 SNHLY, CDR2 FYNNEI. CDR3 loop: CASSEQPTGRKSSPLHF. The CDR3 nucleotides are TGTGCCAGCAGTGAACAGCCGACAGGGAGGAAAAGTTCACCCCTCCACTTT.